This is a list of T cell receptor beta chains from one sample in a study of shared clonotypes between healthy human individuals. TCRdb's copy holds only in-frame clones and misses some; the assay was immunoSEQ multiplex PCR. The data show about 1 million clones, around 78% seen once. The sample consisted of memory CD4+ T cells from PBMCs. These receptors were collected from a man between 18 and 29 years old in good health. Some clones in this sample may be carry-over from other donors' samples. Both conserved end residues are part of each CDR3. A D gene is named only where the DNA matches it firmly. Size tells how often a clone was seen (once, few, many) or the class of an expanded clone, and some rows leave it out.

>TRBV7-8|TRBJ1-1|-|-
CASSLGGAEAFF
TGTGCCAGCAGCTTAGGGGGAGCTGAAGCTTTCTTT
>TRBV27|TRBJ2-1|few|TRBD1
CASSLGWQGVRNEQFF
TGTGCCAGCAGTTTAGGGTGGCAGGGGGTTCGGAATGAGCAGTTCTTC
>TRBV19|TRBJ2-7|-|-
CAVGEGNYEQYF
TGTGCCGTGGGCGAAGGGAACTACGAGCAGTACTTC
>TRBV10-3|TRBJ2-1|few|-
CAITSDAPSYNEQFF
TGTGCCATCACCTCAGACGCCCCGTCCTACAATGAGCAGTTCTTC
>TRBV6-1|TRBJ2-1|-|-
CASSGMVSYNEQFF
TGTGCCAGCAGTGGTATGGTCTCCTACAATGAGCAGTTCTTC
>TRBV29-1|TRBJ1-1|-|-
CSVYTNTEAFF
TGCAGCGTGTACACGAACACTGAAGCTTTCTTT
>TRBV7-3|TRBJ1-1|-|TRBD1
CASMTGMNTEAFF
TGTGCCAGTATGACAGGGATGAACACTGAAGCTTTCTTT
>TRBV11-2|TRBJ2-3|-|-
CASSLVQFTDTQYF
TGTGCCAGCAGCTTGGTACAGTTCACAGATACGCAGTATTTT
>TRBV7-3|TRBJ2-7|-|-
CASSTTRGNEQYF
TGTGCCAGCAGCACTACCAGGGGTAACGAGCAGTACTTC
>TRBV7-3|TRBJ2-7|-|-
CASSLTQSTSYEQYF
TGTGCCAGCAGCTTAACACAGAGTACTTCCTACGAGCAGTACTTC
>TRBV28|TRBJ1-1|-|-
CASRSGEASTEAFF
TGTGCCAGCAGGTCCGGGGAGGCTTCCACTGAAGCTTTCTTT
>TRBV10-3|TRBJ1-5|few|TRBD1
CAISEWTGQPQHF
TGTGCCATCAGTGAATGGACAGGTCAGCCCCAGCATTTT
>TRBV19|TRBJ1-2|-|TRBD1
CASSSRTGGATNYGYTF
TGTGCCAGTAGTTCCCGGACAGGGGGCGCGACTAACTATGGCTACACCTTC
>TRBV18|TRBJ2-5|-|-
CASSSPGPQKTQYF
TGTGCCAGCTCATCCCCGGGACCTCAAAAGACCCAGTACTTC
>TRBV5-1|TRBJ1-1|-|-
CASSLRVADTEAFF
TGCGCCAGCAGCTTGAGGGTAGCTGACACTGAAGCTTTCTTT
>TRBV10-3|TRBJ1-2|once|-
CAISEGTYYGYTF
TGTGCCATCAGTGAGGGAACCTACTATGGCTACACCTTC
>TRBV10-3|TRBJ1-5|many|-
CAIGGGFNQPQHF
TGTGCCATCGGGGGGGGGTTCAATCAGCCCCAGCATTTT
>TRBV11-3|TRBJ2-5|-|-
CASSPAGSPHQETQYF
TGTGCCAGCAGCCCGGCAGGGAGCCCTCACCAAGAGACCCAGTACTTC
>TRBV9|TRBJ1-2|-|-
CASSVGGGRLTYGYTF
TGTGCCAGCAGCGTAGGAGGGGGGCGCCTTACCTATGGCTACACCTTC
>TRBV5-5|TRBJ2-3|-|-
CASSLGADGDTQYF
TGTGCCAGCAGCTTGGGGGCGGACGGAGATACGCAGTATTTT
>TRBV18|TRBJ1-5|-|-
CASSPSAGNQPQHF
TGTGCCAGCTCACCATCGGCAGGCAATCAGCCCCAGCATTTT
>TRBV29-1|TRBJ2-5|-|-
CSVGQGGETQYF
TGCAGCGTGGGACAAGGAGGAGAGACCCAGTACTTC
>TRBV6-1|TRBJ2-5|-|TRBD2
CANNDGTSGEETQYF
TGTGCCAACAACGACGGGACTAGCGGGGAAGAGACCCAGTACTTC
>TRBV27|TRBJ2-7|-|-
CASSSLDLAAQYF
TGTGCCAGCAGTTCGTTGGATCTGGCGGCGCAGTACTTC
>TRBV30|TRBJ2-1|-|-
CAWNGYNEQFF
TGTGCCTGGAACGGCTACAATGAGCAGTTCTTC
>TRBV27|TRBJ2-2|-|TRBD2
CASSRLAEGDGELFF
TGTGCCAGCAGTCGACTAGCGGAAGGGGACGGGGAGCTGTTTTTT
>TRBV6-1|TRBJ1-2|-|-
CASSESRQPLGYTF
TGTGCCAGCAGTGAATCGAGACAGCCCCTTGGCTACACCTTC
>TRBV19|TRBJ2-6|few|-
CASSIIVTSGANVLTF
TGTGCCAGTAGTATCATCGTCACCTCTGGGGCCAACGTCCTGACTTTC
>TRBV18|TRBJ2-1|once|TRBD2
CASSPWERDPVSGEQFF
TGTGCCAGCTCACCATGGGAGCGGGATCCGGTGAGCGGTGAGCAGTTCTTC
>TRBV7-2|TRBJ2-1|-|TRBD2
CASTPPGLAGSYNEQFF
TGTGCCAGTACGCCCCCGGGACTAGCGGGCTCCTACAATGAGCAGTTCTTC
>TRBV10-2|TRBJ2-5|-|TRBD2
CASRPRLAGQETQYF
TGCGCCAGCAGGCCACGACTAGCGGGGCAAGAGACCCAGTACTTC
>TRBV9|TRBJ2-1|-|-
CASSVGLAINEQFF
TGTGCCAGCAGCGTAGGGCTAGCGATAAATGAGCAGTTCTTC
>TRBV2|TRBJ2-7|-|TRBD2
CASSEYLAGGEQYF
TGTGCCAGCAGTGAATATCTAGCGGGAGGTGAGCAGTACTTC
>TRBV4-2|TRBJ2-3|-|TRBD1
CASSPQTGVTDTQYF
TGTGCCAGCAGCCCACAGACAGGGGTCACAGATACGCAGTATTTT
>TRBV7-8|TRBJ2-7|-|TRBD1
CASSSTDRTYEQYF
TGTGCCAGCAGCTCCACGGACAGGACCTACGAGCAGTACTTC
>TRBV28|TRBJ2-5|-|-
CASMTPRRTQYF
TGTGCCAGCATGACCCCGAGGAGGACCCAGTACTTC
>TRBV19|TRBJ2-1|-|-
CASSYGSYNEQFF
TGTGCCAGTAGTTACGGTTCCTACAATGAGCAGTTCTTC
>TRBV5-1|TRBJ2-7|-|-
CASSSRGRKASVQYF
TGCGCCAGCAGCTCCCGGGGACGGAAGGCAAGTGTGCAGTACTTC
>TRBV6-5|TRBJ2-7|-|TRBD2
CASSYGASGLYEQYF
TGTGCCAGCAGTTACGGTGCTAGCGGGCTTTACGAGCAGTACTTC